The next 30 T cell receptor beta chains were all read from a single sample in a study of T cell responses to AZD1222 COVID-19 vaccine. Sequencing was performed with immunoSEQ multiplex PCR; in TCRdb, only in-frame clones are kept and a portion is missing. The sample consists of about 160,000 clones, 70% to 90% of them appearing once. This material consisted of peripheral blood, taken on day 0 of AZD1222 vaccination. The origin of the receptors is an adult in good health.

The gene calls are TRBV27 and TRBJ2-2; 7 nucleotides line up with TRBD1. CDR1 and CDR2 (germline): MNHEY, SMNVEV (reference sequence). V lost 7 bases and J lost 1; bases outside the gene matches: 6. This CDR3 comprises 15 residues. This CDR3 is CASTKTGLNTGELFF. DNA for the CDR3: TGTGCCAGCACCAAGACAGGGCTGAACACCGGGGAGCTGTTTTTT.

As regards this clone: Other DNA sequences from this sample encode an identical CDR3 as well. As DNA, the CDR3 is TGTGCCAGCAGCTTGGAGGGTGTCGGGTCACCCCTCCACTTT. This encodes CASSLEGVGSPLHF. The chain couples TRBV7-2 to TRBJ1-6; D call uncertain. Between the trimmed V and J ends, which lost 3 bases and 10 bases, there was a span of 13 bases. Germline-derived CDR1 and CDR2 are SGHTA and FQGNSA. This CDR3 has 14 residues.

This chain uses TRBV5-1 with TRBJ2-1; TRBD2 matches at 14 bases. Trimming cost V 2 bases and J 8 bases; bases outside gene matches: 6. Germline assignment: CDR1 SGHRS and CDR2 YFSETQ. This CDR3 spans 16 amino acids. The CDR3 spells CASSFFGTSGSHEQFF. The CDR3 coding sequence is TGCGCCAGCAGCTTTTTCGGGACTAGCGGGAGCCATGAGCAGTTCTTC.

The count of this clone is one. The rearrangement links TRBV7-9 to TRBJ2-1, with 8 nucleotides matching TRBD1. The CDR3 loop spans 16 amino acids. The V gene's germline CDR1 is SEHNR and CDR2 FQNEAQ (reference sequence). J lost 7 bases, V lost 5 bases, and 13 bases had no gene match. The CDR3 region is CASSRGLNRGRNEQFF. CDR3 nucleotides: TGTGCCAGCAGCCGCGGATTAAACAGGGGGAGGAATGAGCAGTTCTTC.

This rearrangement joins TRBV11-2 to TRBJ1-6, with D tentatively TRBD1 (5 bases). CDR3 length equals 16 residues. Trimming left V 3 bases short and J 10 bases short, with 19 bases between. CDR1 and CDR2 (germline): SGHAT, FQNNGV. The CDR3 protein is CASSLLAGRDGSPLHF. Written as DNA, the CDR3 is TGTGCCAGCAGCTTGTTGGCGGGCAGGGACGGCTCACCCCTCCACTTT.

This clone was recorded only once. The chain has TRBV24-1 and TRBJ2-1, with 12 bases fitting TRBD1. There are 15 residues in the CDR3. Looked up from germline, CDR1 is KGHDR and CDR2 is SFDVKD. Trimming at V came to 10 bases and at J to 7 bases, leaving 10 bases not matched to a gene. The CDR3 sequence: CATKPGQGAHNEQFF. Written as DNA, the CDR3 is TGTGCCACTAAACCGGGACAGGGGGCGCATAATGAGCAGTTCTTC.

This chain links TRBV5-1 with TRBJ1-2; D not resolved. The germline gives CDR1 SGHRS, CDR2 YFSETQ. The CDR3 has 13 amino acids. The ends were cut back, 0 bases at V and 5 bases at J, with 8 bases in the middle. The CDR3 is CASSLVQEYGYTF. The CDR3 DNA is TGCGCCAGCAGCTTGGTACAAGAATATGGCTACACCTTC.

The rearrangement joins TRBV11-3 to TRBJ2-7; 7 bases align to TRBD1. The CDR3 has 15 amino acids. Germline lookup yields CDR1 SGHNT and CDR2 YENEEA. The V segment lost 5 bases and the J segment 6 bases; nucleotides outside the gene matches: 13. The CDR3 reads CASSPPVTGIGEQYF. The CDR3, as DNA: TGTGCCAGCAGCCCTCCCGTGACAGGGATCGGCGAGCAGTACTTC.

This clone was seen just once. V is TRBV3-1 (or the pseudogene TRBV3-2) and J is TRBJ2-4, with 9 positions matching TRBD2. Germline V gives CDR1 LGHDT, CDR2 YNNKEL (reference sequence). CDR3 length: 18 residues. V shed 3 bases and J 9 bases; nucleotides not matched to a gene: 18. The CDR3 protein is CASSQAPLGREGQSIQYF. CDR3 in DNA: TGTGCCAGCAGCCAGGCCCCTCTAGGGCGGGAGGGCCAGAGCATTCAGTACTTC.

This chain joins TRBV3-1 (or the pseudogene TRBV3-2) and TRBJ1-5; no firm D call. The V end lost 5 bases, the J end lost 2 bases, and 7 bases lay between the germline ends. The CDR3 is 13 residues long. The germline V gene encodes CDR1 LGHDT and CDR2 YNNKEL (reference sequence). The CDR3 reads CASSVLGNQPQHF. The CDR3 nucleotides are TGTGCCAGCAGCGTCCTGGGCAATCAGCCCCAGCATTTT.

This sequence joins TRBV12-3 or TRBV12-4 and TRBJ2-7; the match to TRBD1 covers 9 bases. The J segment lost 3 bases and the V segment lost 7 bases, leaving 4 bases of the junction unmatched. CDR3 size: 13 residues. The CDR3 sequence: CASTRTGVYEQYF. The CDR3 DNA follows: TGTGCCAGCACCCGGACAGGGGTCTACGAGCAGTACTTC.

The V call is TRBV15, the J call TRBJ2-1; 11 bases match TRBD2. V was clipped by 1 base and J by 7 bases; unmatched bases: 6. This CDR3 contains 16 residues. Germline CDR1 is LNHNV and CDR2 is YYDKDF (reference sequence). CDR3 residues: CATSRATSGASNEQFF. The CDR3 DNA follows: TGTGCCACCAGCAGAGCGACTAGCGGGGCGAGTAATGAGCAGTTCTTC.

DNA of the CDR3: TGTGCCAGCAGCGACTCGACTAGCGGGAGAAATGAGCAGTTCTTC. Its translation is CASSDSTSGRNEQFF. The rearrangement uses TRBV6-5 and TRBJ2-1; 12 bases fit TRBD2. The length of the CDR3 is 15 residues. Germline CDR1 reads MNHEY; CDR2 reads SVGAGI. V lost 6 bases, J lost 7 bases, and 7 bases stayed unmatched.

The chain is built from TRBV12-3 or TRBV12-4 and TRBJ2-1; maybe TRBD2 (6 bases). V was clipped by 3 bases and J by 9 bases, with 12 bases between them. The CDR3 consists of 13 residues. CDR3 bases: TGTGCCAGCAGTTTGGCCCCGGGGGTTGAGCAGTTCTTC. This encodes CASSLAPGVEQFF.

This sequence joins TRBV11-3 and TRBJ2-3; D ambiguous. V gave up 2 bases and J gave up 7 bases, with 7 bases separating them. The CDR3 spans 12 residues. Germline V gives CDR1 SGHNT, CDR2 YENEEA. CDR3 DNA sequence: TGTGCCAGCAGCTTATCCAGCTATACGCAGTATTTT. Translated: CASSLSSYTQYF.

The chain combines TRBV30 with TRBJ1-2; D perhaps matches TRBD1 (6 bases). The CDR3 sequence is 14 residues long. CDR1 and CDR2 (germline): GTSNPN, SVGIG (reference sequence). Trimming took 3 bases from V and 8 from J, leaving 19 bases between them. The CDR3 region has the DNA TGTGCCTGGAGCGAGGGAACGGCCGGGGGCGGCTACACCTTC. The encoded protein is CAWSEGTAGGGYTF.

In this sample, this clone turned up once. The rearrangement uses TRBV6-5 and TRBJ1-4, with 9 positions matching TRBD1. The germline V gene encodes CDR1 MNHEY and CDR2 SVGAGI. This CDR3 contains 14 residues. V shed 6 bases and J 6 bases; nucleotides not matched to a gene: 5. The CDR3 is CASRLDRGDEKLFF. The CDR3 bases are TGTGCCAGCAGGTTGGACAGGGGTGATGAAAAACTGTTTTTT.

This chain links TRBV7-6 with TRBJ2-5; 10 positions match TRBD1. From germline, CDR1 is SGHVS and CDR2 FNYEAQ. CDR3 length: 15 amino acids. With V trimmed by 4 bases and J by 3 bases, 5 bases remained unmatched. The CDR3 DNA is TGTGCCAGCAGCTCACCGGGACAGGGGAAAGAGACCCAGTACTTC. Residues: CASSSPGQGKETQYF. The full variable domain, rest sourced from reference TRBV7-6 and TRBJ2-5, is GAGVSQSPRYKVTKRGQDVALRCDPISGHVSLYWYRQALGQGPEFLTYFNYEAQQDKSGLPNDRFSAERPEGSISTLTIQRTEQRDSAMYRCASSSPGQGKETQYFGPGTRLLVL.

A few counts support this clone. This chain connects TRBV24-1 to TRBJ2-2; possibly TRBD2 for D (6 bases). With 5 bases removed from V and 4 bases from J, the gap between germline ends came to 13 bases. Germline CDR1 KGHDR, CDR2 SFDVKD. This CDR3 contains 15 residues. CDR3: CATSGPRGTTGELFF. Written as DNA, the CDR3 is TGTGCCACCAGTGGTCCTCGGGGGACCACCGGGGAGCTGTTTTTT.

The gene calls are TRBV7-3 and TRBJ1-1; D uncertain. Trimming pared 2 bases from V and 5 bases from J, leaving 6 bases between. The CDR3 extends over 12 amino acids. Germline V gene data show CDR1 as SGHTA and CDR2 as FQGTGA. The CDR3 loop is CASSLGTTEAFF. The CDR3 nucleotides are TGTGCCAGCAGCTTAGGCACTACTGAAGCTTTCTTT.

The table lists this clone with a few counts. V usage is TRBV10-3 and J usage is TRBJ1-2; possibly TRBD1 for D (6 bases). This CDR3 has 12 amino acids. From germline, CDR1 is ENHRY and CDR2 SYGVKD. Trimming left V 4 bases short and J 6 bases short, with 9 bases between. CDR3 nucleotides: TGTGCCATCAGTGTCAACAGGGATGGCTACACCTTC. Its translation is CAISVNRDGYTF.

CDR3 nucleotides: TGTGCCAGCAGTTACCTATTTGGCCATGGTGCACAAGAGACCCAGTACTTC. Encoded protein: CASSYLFGHGAQETQYF. The rearrangement joins TRBV6-2 or TRBV6-3 to TRBJ2-5; D gene uncertain. CDR1 and CDR2 from the germline V gene are MNHEY and SVGEGT. V gave up 2 bases and J gave up 2 bases, with 18 bases separating them. This CDR3 has 17 amino acids.

V and J are TRBV5-1 and TRBJ1-1, with 8 nucleotides matching TRBD1. The CDR3 sequence is 14 residues long. The germline gives CDR1 SGHRS, CDR2 YFSETQ. The V and J ends lost 4 bases and 4 bases, in that order; junction bases with no gene match: 6. CDR3 loop: CASSQRQGPTEAFF. In DNA, the CDR3 is TGCGCCAGCAGCCAAAGACAGGGGCCCACTGAAGCTTTCTTT.

The chain carries TRBV28 and TRBJ2-1; 9 nucleotides agree with TRBD2. CDR3 length equals 15 residues. V dropped 2 bases and J dropped 4; count of bases not matched to a gene: 3. Germline CDR1 MDHEN, CDR2 SYDVKM. The CDR3 nucleotides read TGTGCCAGCAGTTTAGAGGCGGGAGGGTACAATGAGCAGTTCTTC. This gives the protein CASSLEAGGYNEQFF.

The chain uses TRBV13 and TRBJ2-1, with TRBD1 matching 9 bases. V trimming: 4 bases; J trimming: 5 bases; junction bases outside the gene matches: 15. Germline V gives CDR1 PRHDT, CDR2 FYEKMQ (reference sequence). The CDR3 extends over 18 amino acids. In nucleotides, the CDR3 is TGTGCCAGCAGCTCACCGGGACAGGGCAACATACAACACAATGAGCAGTTCTTC. It encodes CASSSPGQGNIQHNEQFF.

The CDR3 sequence: CASSLAGGTDTQYF. CDR3 DNA: TGTGCCAGCTCTCTAGCGGGAGGCACAGATACGCAGTATTTT. This rearrangement joins TRBV2 to TRBJ2-3, with 10 bases matching TRBD2. V shed 8 bases, J shed 1 base, and the junction held 3 bases outside the gene matches. The germline V gene encodes CDR1 SNHLY and CDR2 FYNNEI. The CDR3 contains 14 residues.

This clone was recorded only once. The gene calls are TRBV5-4 and TRBJ2-1; D is ambiguous. Germline V gives CDR1 SGHNT, CDR2 YYREEE (reference sequence). V was cut by 0 bases and J by 12 bases, with 7 bases left in between. CDR3 length equals 11 residues. Here the CDR3 reads CASSLGPTQFF. DNA for the CDR3: TGTGCCAGCAGCTTGGGTCCCACGCAGTTCTTC.

This chain connects TRBV19 to TRBJ1-5, with TRBD1 as a possible D gene (6 bases). This CDR3 has 13 amino acids. Trimming left V 1 base short and J 7 bases short, with 8 bases between. Germline loops: CDR1 LNHDA, CDR2 SQIVND (reference sequence). The CDR3 bases are TGTGCCAGTAGTATAGGAGGGGGGCAGCCCCAGCATTTT. Its translation: CASSIGGGQPQHF.

The chain uses TRBV5-8 and TRBJ2-3; D unresolved. Trimming took 0 bases from V and 2 from J, leaving 10 bases between them. The CDR3 contains 15 residues. The germline gives CDR1 SGHTS, CDR2 YDEGEE. CDR3 DNA: TGTGCCAGCAGCTTGGTGAATTCCAACACAGATACGCAGTATTTT. The encoded protein is CASSLVNSNTDTQYF.

This chain uses TRBV9 with TRBJ2-3; D gene unclear. There are 14 residues in the CDR3. CDR1 is SGDLS and CDR2 is YYNGEE in the germline V gene. V was shortened by 1 base and J by 4 bases, with 10 bases between the two germline ends. The CDR3 sequence: CASSVNQNPDTQYF. CDR3 in DNA: TGTGCCAGCAGCGTAAATCAAAACCCAGATACGCAGTATTTT. The full variable domain, rest sourced from reference TRBV9 and TRBJ2-3, is DSGVTQTPKHLITATGQRVTLRCSPRSGDLSVYWYQQSLDQGLQFLIQYYNGEERAKGNILERFSAQQFPDLHSELNLSSLELGDSALYFCASSVNQNPDTQYFGPGTRLTVL.